These T cell receptor beta chains were read from a single sample in a study of early T cells in non-severe SARS-CoV-2 infection. A single record per CDR3 protein comes from TCRdb applying MiXCR to the 5' RACE reads. The sample yields 75,000 to 80,000 distinct CDR3 sequences, roughly a sixth seen once. What was sequenced was whole blood. The source of these receptors is an adult who was a healthcare worker with PCR-confirmed SARS-CoV-2 infection or an uninfected control (not recorded which). Each CDR3 is given with its conserved first and last residue. A D gene is named only where the DNA matches it firmly. Rows give clone size only sometimes, using once, few, many, or a class for an expanded clone.

TGTGCCAGCAGCCGTACCCCGACAGGGGGAGGAAACACCATATATTTT	CASSRTPTGGGNTIYF	few	TRBJ1-3	TRBD1	TRBV6-5
TGTGCCAGCAGCCTAACGGCTAGCGGGAGCCACGAGCAGTACTTC	CASSLTASGSHEQYF	NA	TRBJ2-7	TRBD2	TRBV11-2
TGTGCCAGCAGTGAACAGGGGAGGGGTGCTTTCTTT	CASSEQGRGAFF	NA	TRBJ1-1	NA	TRBV2
TGCGCCAGCAGTGAGTCGGGGGTTCAGCCCCAGCATTTT	CASSESGVQPQHF	few	TRBJ1-5	NA	TRBV10-2
TGTGCCAGCAGCTTGGGGGGGCGGAATTCACCCCTCCACTTT	CASSLGGRNSPLHF	NA	TRBJ1-6	NA	TRBV5-6
TGTGCCAGCAGCTTTGTCCAGGGGGCAGATACGCAGTATTTT	CASSFVQGADTQYF	NA	TRBJ2-3	TRBD1	TRBV11-3
TGTGCCAGCAGCTTAGCCCCCCGGAATTCACCCCTCCACTTT	CASSLAPRNSPLHF	many	TRBJ1-6	NA	TRBV11-2
TGTGCCAGCAGTCCCCGGGGCAGGGTCCTAAAGAGCAATCAGCCCCAGCATTTT	CASSPRGRVLKSNQPQHF	few	TRBJ1-5	NA	TRBV6-5
TGTGCCAGCAGCTTCACCGGATTTAAGGGGATTAGCGAGCAGTACTTC	CASSFTGFKGISEQYF	few	TRBJ2-7	NA	TRBV7-3
TGCGCCAGCAGCCAAAAGGCAGCATTTTCCCTCTCAACTAATGAAAAACTGTTTTTT	CASSQKAAFSLSTNEKLFF	many	TRBJ1-4	NA	TRBV4-1
TGTGCCAGCAGTTTCGAAGGAAATGAGCAGTTCTTC	CASSFEGNEQFF	NA	TRBJ2-1	NA	TRBV12-3/TRBV12-4
TGCGCCAGCAGCTTCAGGGGGAGAGGGAACACTGAAGCTTTCTTT	CASSFRGRGNTEAFF	NA	TRBJ1-1	TRBD1	TRBV5-1
TGCGCCAGCGGACTCGGGGCCTCCTATAATTCACCCCTCCACTTT	CASGLGASYNSPLHF	many	TRBJ1-6	NA	TRBV5-1
TGTGCCAGCAGCTCGACCGACACCCAAGAGACCCAGTACTTC	CASSSTDTQETQYF	NA	TRBJ2-5	NA	TRBV7-9
TGTGCCAGCGGATGGGTCGGGACCCACACAGATACGCAGTATTTT	CASGWVGTHTDTQYF	NA	TRBJ2-3	NA	TRBV7-2
TGTGCCAGCAGCCTGGGACAACGGGCCTACGAGCAGTACTTC	CASSLGQRAYEQYF	many	TRBJ2-7	NA	TRBV12-3/TRBV12-4
TGTGCCAGCAGTTCCTTTGCCCCGGGACAGGGGCCTTCAAATGAGCAGTTCTTC	CASSSFAPGQGPSNEQFF	many	TRBJ2-1	TRBD1	TRBV28
TGTGCCAGCAGCTCCACAGGGGAGGAGCAGTACTTC	CASSSTGEEQYF	NA	TRBJ2-7	TRBD1	TRBV7-6
TGTGCCAGCAGCTCGGGGACACTACCCAGGGGCACTGAAGCTTTCTTT	CASSSGTLPRGTEAFF	many	TRBJ1-1	NA	TRBV7-9
TGTGCCAGCAGGATCTATCCACAGGGCTTGAACACTGAAGCTTTCTTT	CASRIYPQGLNTEAFF	NA	TRBJ1-1	NA	TRBV12-3/TRBV12-4
TGTGCCAGCAGCCGTTCCTTCACTGAAGCTTTCTTT	CASSRSFTEAFF	NA	TRBJ1-1	NA	TRBV5-4
TGTGCCAGCAGTCCAGGACTAGCCCTGGGGAATGAGCAGTTCTTC	CASSPGLALGNEQFF	many	TRBJ2-1	TRBD2	TRBV12-3/TRBV12-4
TGTGCCAGCGCCCTCCGGGGGGCTCGAGAGACCCAGTACTTC	CASALRGARETQYF	NA	TRBJ2-5	NA	TRBV14
TGTGCCAGCAGCCGAGGAGGAAGAAGTAACTATGGCTACACCTTC	CASSRGGRSNYGYTF	few	TRBJ1-2	NA	TRBV14
TGTGCCAGCATGGGACAGTATGGAGATTCACCCCTCCACTTT	CASMGQYGDSPLHF	few	TRBJ1-6	TRBD1	TRBV6-1